Sequencing of this T cell receptor beta chain was carried out in a study of tumor-infiltrating lymphocytes in primary liver carcinoma. Study results and limitations: The top-250-clone fraction was significantly higher in tumors than in blood (p = 0.039). Lesser overlap characterized tumor-adjacent and tumor-blood pairs relative to tumor region pairs.

Bulk tissue was left unsorted, and RNA and DNA were co-extracted from about 19-30 mg of it. Patients carried chronic HBV infection without prior treatment. Starting material of about 480 ng total RNA yielded TCR beta cDNA via a constant-region primer. Modified slightly, ARM-PCR produced TCR beta libraries over three nested multiplex PCR rounds. Forward primers for TRBV1-TRBV30 and a C-beta reverse primer served the first two PCR rounds, at roughly 10 cycles each. A single record per CDR3 protein comes from TCRdb applying MiXCR to the multiplex PCR reads. The sample holds more than 85,000 distinct CDR3 sequences; about four fifths are singletons and the top ten take approximately 18%. Looked up from germline, CDR1 is SEHNR and CDR2 is FQNEAQ (reference sequence). The ends were cut back, 2 bases at V and 4 bases at J, with 9 bases in the middle. CDR3 length: 13 residues. Turning to this clonotype: Its cognate antigen is unknown.

The sequence came from a man aged 40-49 years with primary liver carcinoma and hepatitis B virus infection. The chain employs TRBV7-9 and TRBJ2-7; D not resolved. The sequenced sample consisted of liver tumor tissue from sampling region 3. Subset specified: tumor region T3, left-lateral pole. The CDR3 bases are TGTGCCAGCAGCTTAAAACGGGCTTACGAGCAGTACTTC. It translates to CASSLKRAYEQYF.